This passage covers 10 T cell receptor beta chains from one sample sequenced in a study of T cells after yellow fever vaccination. One entry per CDR3 protein results from TCRdb running MiXCR on the 5' RACE reads. The sample consists of 350,000 to 550,000 distinct CDR3 sequences, under 20% of them appearing once. Sequencing used PBMCs, obtained before the yellow fever booster vaccination. The receptors stem from a young man who received the YFV17D yellow fever vaccine.

The chain carries TRBV7-9 and TRBJ1-2, with D possibly TRBD1 on 5 matching bases. CDR1 and CDR2 from the germline V gene are SEHNR and FQNEAQ (reference sequence). The CDR3 runs to 13 residues. V lost 11 bases, J lost 2 bases, and 15 bases lay in between. CDR3 sequence (DNA): TGTGCCGGAGCCCGGGACGGCAACTATGGCTACACCTTC. Amino acids: CAGARDGNYGYTF.

The chain recombines TRBV4-3 with TRBJ1-1, with 7 positions matching TRBD1. J gave up 4 bases and V 2 bases, and 16 bases lay outside the gene matches. CDR1 and CDR2 from the germline V gene are LGHNA and YSLEER. The CDR3 contains 18 residues. The CDR3 loop is CASSQSGTFGQEGTEAFF. DNA for the CDR3: TGCGCCAGCAGCCAATCGGGAACCTTCGGACAGGAGGGCACTGAAGCTTTCTTT.

This clonotype was detected a few times. The chain employs TRBV19 and TRBJ2-3, with no clear D. The CDR3 consists of 14 residues. The germline V gene has CDR1 LNHDA and CDR2 SQIVND (reference sequence). Trimming removed 5 bases at V and 0 bases at J, with 9 bases between. This CDR3 reads CASSWAESTDTQYF. In DNA form, the CDR3 reads TGTGCCAGTAGTTGGGCAGAGAGCACAGATACGCAGTATTTT.

In its sample, this clonotype was seen many times. This rearrangement joins TRBV5-1 to TRBJ1-5, with D possibly TRBD1 on 5 matching bases. The CDR3 has 16 amino acids. The ends were cut back, 2 bases at V and 4 bases at J, with 16 bases in the middle. Germline CDR1 reads SGHRS; CDR2 reads YFSETQ. In DNA, the CDR3 is TGCGCCAGCAGCTTAGGGTTTGGTGGGGGTAATCAGCCCCAGCATTTT. Amino acids: CASSLGFGGGNQPQHF.

This clonotype was counted only a few times. The CDR3 region has the DNA TGCGCCAGCAGCCCCAAGGATAGTGAGCAGTTCTTC. It specifies CASSPKDSEQFF. J is TRBJ2-1 and V is TRBV5-1; D gene unclear. The length of the CDR3 is 12 residues. Deletions cut 4 bases from V and 9 bases from J, with 11 bases between. Germline loops: CDR1 SGHRS, CDR2 YFSETQ.

The J gene is TRBJ2-2, the V gene TRBV4-3, with TRBD1 matching 7 bases. The V segment lost 3 bases and the J segment 1 base; nucleotides outside the gene matches: 5. CDR1 is LGHNA, CDR2 YSLEER, per germline. CDR3 length equals 16 residues. The DNA of the CDR3 is TGCGCCAGCAGCCAGGACTCAGGGGGGAACACCGGGGAGCTGTTTTTT. Its protein is CASSQDSGGNTGELFF.

The genes are TRBV12-3 or TRBV12-4 and TRBJ2-5, with D unresolved. Trimming shortened V by 6 bases and J by 7 bases, and 12 bases separated the two germline ends. The CDR3 runs to 12 residues. CDR3: CASSPSLGTQYF. CDR3 DNA sequence: TGTGCCAGCAGCCCCTCCCTAGGGACCCAGTACTTC.

The sample holds a few counts of this clonotype. The V and J genes are TRBV12-3 or TRBV12-4 and TRBJ2-1; 7 bases match TRBD1. V lost 2 bases to trimming and J lost 6 bases; unmatched junction nucleotides: 7. The CDR3 contains 15 residues. CDR3 sequence: CASSLMTGKSNEQFF. As DNA, the CDR3 is TGTGCCAGCAGTTTAATGACAGGGAAGAGCAATGAGCAGTTCTTC.

This clonotype was picked up a small number of times. V is TRBV28 and J is TRBJ1-6, with a possible D match to TRBD1 (5 bases). Trimming took 3 bases from V and 7 from J, leaving 16 bases between them. CDR1 and CDR2 (germline): MDHEN, SYDVKM. There are 16 residues in the CDR3. The CDR3 nucleotides are TGTGCCAGCAGTTTTCTCGGGGGAGGTGAGAATTCACCCCTCCACTTT. Amino acids: CASSFLGGGENSPLHF. Looking up the rest from reference TRBV28 and TRBJ1-6 gives the full variable domain: DVKVTQSSRYLVKRTGEKVFLECVQDMDHENMFWYRQDPGLGLRLIYFSYDVKMKEKGDIPEGYSVSREKKERFSLILESASTNQTSMYLCASSFLGGGENSPLHFGNGTRLTVT.

This clonotype has a handful of counts. V usage is TRBV10-3 and J usage is TRBJ2-3; no definite D call. Trimming removed 11 bases at V and 3 bases at J, with 18 bases between. CDR1 ENHRY and CDR2 SYGVKD come from the germline V gene. The CDR3 loop spans 14 amino acids. This CDR3 reads CASSVAARTDTQYF. In nucleotides, the CDR3 is TGTGCCTCCAGCGTGGCAGCCCGGACAGATACGCAGTATTTT.